The sample holds many counts of the clone carrying this T cell receptor beta chain. Researchers took RNA transcripts and amplified the TCR beta CDR3 regions from them. A set of HTBI primers served as the primers for a first-round RT-PCR of the TCR CDR3. Each CDR3 protein gets one entry after TCRdb re-called the multiplex PCR reads with MiXCR. The sample holds about 400,000 distinct CDR3 sequences, about 15% seen once. This sample was included in a study of T cells in Graves' hyperthyroidism and ophthalmopathy. This CDR3 spans 14 amino acids. V lost 5 bases to trimming and J lost 2 bases, with 10 bases between them. The germline CDR1 and CDR2 sequences are SEHNR and FQNEAQ (reference sequence). Patients counted as stable if ophthalmopathy did not develop within 18 months. The hyperthyroidism patients had all been newly diagnosed, and their disease duration was under 2 months. Their ages ranged from 18 to 65 years. Patients were excluded because of uncontrolled infection, other autoimmune disease, pregnancy or lactation.

The TCR comes from a woman aged 30 to 39 with Graves' hyperthyroidism. V gene TRBV7-9 combines with J gene TRBJ2-1; D gene ambiguous. The sequencing input was blood. CDR3 sequence reads: CASSRDKAYNEQFF. In nucleotides, the CDR3 is TGTGCCAGCAGCCGCGACAAGGCCTACAATGAGCAGTTCTTC.